In this sample, the clone carrying this T cell receptor (beta chain) turned up once. Its antigen is currently unknown. On day 10 of culture, CD4+ T cells were separated out. The CDR3 consists of 16 residues. V was shortened by 2 bases and J by 2 bases, with 14 bases between the two germline ends. Germline V gene sequence: CDR1 MNHNY, CDR2 SVGAGI (reference sequence). Only in-frame clones appear in the TCRdb table, and some are missing; sequencing was by immunoSEQ multiplex PCR. The data show 31,000 or so clones, around 70% seen once. This sample was taken from a study of vaccination effects on CD4 cells after COVID-19.

The chain uses TRBV6-6 and TRBJ2-3, with a tentative D call TRBD1 (6 bases). The clonotype comes from a human donor who received a COVID-19 vaccine. The specimen comprised CD4+ T cells from PBMCs cultured without peptide, sampled before COVID-19 vaccination. Here the CDR3 reads CASSYDEQGYTDTQYF. CDR3 in DNA: TGTGCCAGCAGTTACGACGAACAGGGATACACAGATACGCAGTATTTT.